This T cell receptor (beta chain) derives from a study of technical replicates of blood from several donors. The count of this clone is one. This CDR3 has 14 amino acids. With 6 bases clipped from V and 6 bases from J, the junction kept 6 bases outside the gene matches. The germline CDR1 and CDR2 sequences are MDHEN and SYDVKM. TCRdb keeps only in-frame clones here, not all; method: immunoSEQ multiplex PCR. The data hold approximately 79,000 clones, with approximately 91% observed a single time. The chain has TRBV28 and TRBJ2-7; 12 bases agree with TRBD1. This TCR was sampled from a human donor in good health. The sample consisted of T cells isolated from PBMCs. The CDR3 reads CASSPGTGGGEQYF. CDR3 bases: TGTGCCAGCAGCCCCGGGACAGGGGGCGGCGAGCAGTACTTC.